One TCR beta chain is described in this entry. Its antigen is unidentified. Trimming left V 2 bases short and J 5 bases short, with 12 bases between. The CDR3 totals 14 residues. The germline gives CDR1 MGHRA, CDR2 YSYEKL. This record comes from a study of T cells in Graves' hyperthyroidism and ophthalmopathy. In the study overall: Upon initial diagnosis and before any treatment, peripheral blood was collected. Broader study findings: A model using 13 V-J features told ophthalmopathy apart from stable hyperthyroidism.

The diagnoses drew upon clinical symptoms, serum thyroxine and TRAb, thyroid ultrasound and orbital computed tomography. Authors of the study amplified TCR beta CDR3 regions from RNA transcripts. Primed by the HTBI set, a first-round RT-PCR was run on the TCR CDR3. One entry per CDR3 protein results from TCRdb running MiXCR on the multiplex PCR reads. The table records around 690,000 distinct CDR3 sequences, 20% of them present only once. The V call is TRBV4-1, the J call TRBJ1-1; D is undetermined. Sequenced input: blood. This receptor was identified in a man aged 30-40 years with Graves' ophthalmopathy. In DNA, the CDR3 is TGCGCCAGCAGCCAAAACCCGGGAGTGACTGAAGCTTTCTTT. It codes for CASSQNPGVTEAFF.